This T cell receptor (beta chain) was identified during a study of cytomegalovirus exposure and HLA in healthy donors. Overall study results and limits: The dataset shows that most TCR sequences were rare, while some public TCRs occurred in many donors.

Clones were read by immunoSEQ multiplex PCR, and TCRdb kept only the in-frame ones, dropping some. The sample records around 150,000 clones, over 85% being singletons. The donors were members of the roughly 120-subject validation cohort (separate from the approximately 670-subject first cohort). CDR1 is LNHDA and CDR2 is SQIVND in the germline V gene (reference sequence). The CDR3 runs 11 residues. V lost 5 bases, J lost 6 bases, and 7 bases lay in between. This clone was recorded a few times. What it binds is unknown. What was sequenced was PBMCs. This TCR was recovered from a woman aged 18-29 years in good health and CMV-seropositive. The chain links TRBV19 to TRBJ1-1; D is undetermined. CDR3 sequence reads: CASSARAEAFF. The CDR3 DNA reads as TGTGCCAGTAGTGCCCGAGCTGAAGCTTTCTTT.